This T cell receptor beta chain is from a study of long-term antiretroviral therapy in people with HIV. This clone was picked up a small number of times. The antigen is undetermined. General study results and limits: Participants lacked recorded data on ART adherence, viral resistance or therapy changes. HIV repertoires showed narrower CDR3 length ranges than controls.

Every participant with HIV received treatment in the United States. Investigators performed immunoSEQ version v3.0 at survey level. This table comes from immunoSEQ multiplex PCR, and its TCRdb copy is limited to in-frame clones, with some not included. The data show about 16,000 clones, with 70% to 85% seen just once and roughly 15% held by the top ten. The source material was unsorted PBMCs, sampled 1.5 years before starting antiretroviral therapy. The TCR originated in a woman aged 50 to 60 with HIV.

CDR3 DNA sequence: TGTGCTAGCGGCCGAGGACTAGCGGGGGCTTTGGATACGCAGTATTTT. Its translation: CASGRGLAGALDTQYF. The chain couples TRBV12-5 to TRBJ2-3, with 13 bases lining up with TRBD2. V lost 9 bases, J lost 6 bases, and 12 bases stayed unmatched. This CDR3 is 16 amino acids long. CDR1 and CDR2 (germline): LGHNT, FRNRAP.